One sample yielded the 12 T cell receptor beta chains listed below, sequenced in a study of T cells in Graves' hyperthyroidism and ophthalmopathy. TCR beta CDR3 regions were amplified from RNA transcripts. Carried out on the TCR CDR3, a first-round RT-PCR used the HTBI primer set. One entry per CDR3 protein, called by TCRdb with MiXCR from the multiplex PCR reads. The sample consists of approximately 700,000 distinct CDR3 sequences, 16% of them appearing once. The sample was blood. Receptors were obtained from a man aged 18 to 30 with Graves' hyperthyroidism.

A remark on this clonotype: A single base separates this from a much larger clone, so it may be a read error. V is TRBV9 and J is TRBJ2-7; D is undetermined. The J call may be faulty, since TRBJ2-1 better matches the DNA end. Per the germline V gene, CDR1 is SGDLS and CDR2 is YYNGEE. CDR3 length: 12 amino acids. CDR3 coding DNA: TGTGCCAGCAGCCCAGGCTTCTACGAGCAGTTCTTC. This encodes CASSPGFYEQFF.

The chain employs TRBV6-1 and TRBJ1-5; D is ambiguous. The germline V gene has CDR1 MNHNS and CDR2 SASEGT. The length of the CDR3 is 14 residues. The V end was cut by 1 base, the J end by 4 bases, with 8 bases between. The CDR3 nucleotides read TGTGCCAGCAGTGAAGTGGGCCCAAATCAGCCCCAGCATTTT. Translation gives CASSEVGPNQPQHF.

This clonotype occurred many times. This chain uses TRBV28 with TRBJ1-1; D uncertain. V was trimmed by 7 bases and J by 5 bases, leaving 11 bases between them. This CDR3 has 12 residues. Germline CDR1 MDHEN, CDR2 SYDVKM. CDR3 amino acids: CASTFDITEAFF. The CDR3 nucleotides are TGTGCCAGCACCTTTGACATAACTGAAGCTTTCTTT.

Ten or more counts support this clonotype. CDR3 nucleotide sequence: TGTGCCAGCAGTGGAACAGGGGGGCCCACAGATACGCAGTATTTT. Residues: CASSGTGGPTDTQYF. The chain recombines TRBV2 with TRBJ2-3; 8 bases line up with TRBD1. Germline V gives CDR1 SNHLY, CDR2 FYNNEI. The CDR3 totals 15 residues. J gave up 2 bases and V 4 bases, and 5 bases lay outside the gene matches.

This clonotype was picked up a small number of times. The J gene is TRBJ2-5, the V gene TRBV6-1; unclear D gene. CDR1 MNHNS and CDR2 SASEGT come from the germline V gene. V lost 5 bases to trimming and J lost 4 bases, with 23 bases between them. The CDR3 spans 17 residues. The CDR3 DNA reads TGTGCCAGCAGTCTCACCTACACCCCAGATTCAGGAGAGACCCAGTACTTC. As protein: CASSLTYTPDSGETQYF.

The V and J genes are TRBV6-2 or TRBV6-3 and TRBJ2-5, with TRBD2 matching over 7 bases. V trimming: 5 bases; J trimming: 4 bases; junction bases outside the gene matches: 13. The CDR3 is 16 amino acids. Germline CDR1 and CDR2: MNHEY and SVGEGT. The CDR3 coding sequence is TGTGCCAGCAGTGGGGCGGCGGGGGTATCGCCAGAGACCCAGTACTTC. This sequence encodes CASSGAAGVSPETQYF.

The chain uses TRBV6-2 or TRBV6-3 and TRBJ2-7, with D maybe TRBD1 (6 bases). From germline, CDR1 is MNHEY and CDR2 SVGEGT. The germline V and J ends were trimmed by 7 bases and 2 bases, with 15 bases remaining between them. CDR3 size: 14 residues. In DNA, the CDR3 is TGTGCCAGCAAGGGGGAACCGCAGACCTACGAGCAGTACTTC. Translation gives CASKGEPQTYEQYF.

In this sample, this clonotype turned up many times. This sequence joins TRBV5-1 and TRBJ1-1; the D is unclear. There are 15 residues in the CDR3. V was shortened by 1 base and J by 4 bases, with 14 bases between the two germline ends. From germline, CDR1 is SGHRS and CDR2 YFSETQ. The CDR3 protein is CASSLMDLYSTEAFF. The CDR3 region has the DNA TGCGCCAGCAGCTTGATGGACCTTTACTCCACTGAAGCTTTCTTT.

This clonotype occurred many times. The chain combines TRBV7-6 with TRBJ2-5; 8 nucleotides line up with TRBD2. Germline CDR1 is SGHVS and CDR2 is FNYEAQ. The CDR3 consists of 14 residues. V shed 3 bases, J shed 5 bases, and the junction held 5 bases outside the gene matches. CDR3 amino acids: CASSLQREWETQYF. As DNA, the CDR3 is TGTGCCAGCAGCTTGCAGCGGGAGTGGGAGACCCAGTACTTC.

This clonotype showed up just a few times. The chain is built from TRBV5-1 and TRBJ2-3; tentatively, D is TRBD2 (6 bases). The V gene's germline CDR1 is SGHRS and CDR2 YFSETQ. CDR3 size: 17 residues. V lost 0 bases, J lost 4 bases, and 18 bases lay in between. CDR3 region: CASSLVRAGSGADTQYF. CDR3 nucleotide sequence: TGCGCCAGCAGCTTGGTCAGAGCGGGCAGTGGCGCAGATACGCAGTATTTT.

The sample holds many counts of this clonotype. This chain joins TRBV2 and TRBJ2-5; D possibly uses TRBD1 or TRBD2 (5 bases each). The CDR3 length is 13 residues. Germline V gives CDR1 SNHLY, CDR2 FYNNEI. The ends were cut back, 6 bases at V and 5 bases at J, with 13 bases in the middle. CDR3 nucleotides: TGTGCCAGCAGCGGGACCGCAGCCGAGACCCAGTACTTC. Translated: CASSGTAAETQYF.

This clonotype was seen repeatedly, ten times or more. In DNA form, the CDR3 reads TGTGCCAGCAGCCCTCCGGACAGGAACACTGAAGCTTTCTTT. Its translation is CASSPPDRNTEAFF. This chain joins TRBV7-2 and TRBJ1-1; tentatively, D is TRBD1 (6 bases). Per the germline V gene, CDR1 is SGHTA and CDR2 is FQGNSA. Trimming cost V 5 bases and J 1 base, with 11 bases left between them. The CDR3 runs 14 residues.